The 15 T cell receptor beta chains listed next were all sequenced from one sample in a study of T cell repertoires in cytomegalovirus infection. These receptors lack a known antigen. TCRdb re-called the reads through MiXCR, storing one row per CDR3 protein. The sample lists about a million distinct CDR3 sequences, approximately 32% seen once, with around 15% in the top ten. Sequencing was performed on cultured CD8+ T cells from PBMCs, taken from culture after CMV antigen stimulation. These receptors came from a human donor in good health (CMV status not recorded). Some clones in this sample may be carry-over from other donors' samples.

The rearrangement uses TRBV19 and TRBJ1-1; no reliable D call. The CDR3 has 13 amino acids. The germline CDR1 and CDR2 sequences are LNHDA and SQIVND (reference sequence). V lost 5 bases to trimming and J lost 1 base, with 8 bases between them. The CDR3 region has the DNA TGTGCCAGTAGTGTCTTACGGAACACTGAAGCTTTCTTT. Residues: CASSVLRNTEAFF.

The table lists this clonotype with a few counts. The chain joins TRBV6-1 to TRBJ2-1; D is perhaps TRBD1 or TRBD2 (5 bases each). Between the trimmed V and J ends, which lost 7 bases and 0 bases, there was a span of 16 bases. This CDR3 has 16 amino acids. Germline V gene lookup returns CDR1 MNHNS and CDR2 SASEGT. As DNA, the CDR3 is TGTGCCAGCACCCCTCCGGGGACCCCCTCCTACAATGAGCAGTTCTTC. Protein product: CASTPPGTPSYNEQFF.

This clonotype was counted only a few times. The V and J genes are TRBV24-1 and TRBJ2-6, with 7 positions matching TRBD1. The CDR3 spans 16 residues. V was pared by 3 bases and J by 2 bases, with 3 bases of the junction left unmatched. CDR1 KGHDR and CDR2 SFDVKD come from the germline V gene. The CDR3, as DNA: TGTGCCACCAGTGATCCGGGACAGACTGGGGCCAACGTCCTGACTTTC. Translated: CATSDPGQTGANVLTF.

This clonotype was seen only a few times. V is TRBV2 and J is TRBJ2-1, with 11 bases lining up with TRBD2. In germline, CDR1 is SNHLY, CDR2 FYNNEI. This CDR3 region has 16 residues. V was clipped by 7 bases and J by 4 bases; unmatched bases: 9. The CDR3 DNA is TGTGCCAGCATACAAGCACTAGCGGGGGATTACAATGAGCAGTTCTTC. Amino acid sequence: CASIQALAGDYNEQFF.

This clonotype showed up many times. This rearrangement joins TRBV7-2 to TRBJ2-2; 12 positions agree with TRBD1. The CDR3 is 18 amino acids. Per germline, CDR1 SGHTA and CDR2 FQGNSA. V lost 4 bases and J lost 4; bases outside the gene matches: 10. Written as DNA, the CDR3 is TGTGCCAGCAGCTCCCGGGACAGGGGGCTTTCCCCCACCGGGGAGCTGTTTTTT. Protein product: CASSSRDRGLSPTGELFF. Filled out from reference TRBV7-2 and TRBJ2-2, the complete variable domain reads GAGVSQSPSNKVTEKGKDVELRCDPISGHTALYWYRQSLGQGLEFLIYFQGNSAPDKSGLPSDRFSAERTGGSVSTLTIQRTQQEDSAVYLCASSSRDRGLSPTGELFFGEGSRLTVL.

This clonotype was counted only a few times. The gene calls are TRBV4-1 and TRBJ2-6; D is uncertain. The CDR3 loop spans 19 amino acids. V dropped 3 bases and J dropped 0 bases, with 18 bases sitting between them. In germline, CDR1 is MGHRA, CDR2 YSYEKL. The CDR3 loop reads CASSQYTADLLSGANVLTF. The CDR3 DNA sequence: TGCGCCAGCAGCCAGTATACAGCCGATCTCCTCTCTGGGGCCAACGTCCTGACTTTC.

This clonotype was counted only a few times. The CDR3 DNA follows: TGTGCCAGCAGCTCACCGATTAAACAGGCGGAGGCCCTCCACTTT. This gives the protein CASSSPIKQAEALHF. This rearrangement joins TRBV7-9 to TRBJ1-6; D possibly corresponds to TRBD1 (5 bases). The CDR3 has 15 residues. Per the germline V gene, CDR1 is SEHNR and CDR2 is FQNEAQ (reference sequence). V lost 4 bases and J lost 14, with 21 bases in between. Supplemented by reference TRBV7-9 and TRBJ1-6, the full variable domain reads DTGVSQNPRHKITKRGQNVTFRCDPISEHNRLYWYRQTLGQGPEFLTYFQNEAQLEKSRLLSDRFSAERPKGSFSTLEIQRTEQGDSAMYLCASSSPIKQAEALHFGNGTRLTVT.

In its sample, this clonotype was seen many times. The chain joins TRBV10-3 to TRBJ2-1, with 8 bases matching TRBD1. The CDR3 loop spans 15 amino acids. The J segment lost 5 bases and the V segment lost 7 bases, leaving 10 bases of the junction unmatched. Germline-derived CDR1 and CDR2 are ENHRY and SYGVKD. CDR3 in amino acids: CAITSGGTGDNEQFF. For the CDR3, the DNA is TGTGCCATCACCAGTGGAGGGACAGGCGACAATGAGCAGTTCTTC.

The chain employs TRBV27 and TRBJ1-1; unclear D gene. The CDR3 extends over 14 amino acids. V was pared by 2 bases and J by 0 bases, with 7 bases between. CDR1 and CDR2 from the germline V gene are MNHEY and SMNVEV (reference sequence). In DNA, the CDR3 is TGTGCCAGCAGTTTAACAGTATTGAACACTGAAGCTTTCTTT. Amino acids: CASSLTVLNTEAFF.

The chain is built from TRBV19 and TRBJ1-1; the match to TRBD1 covers 9 bases. Trimming at V came to 4 bases and at J to 4 bases, leaving 10 bases not matched to a gene. The CDR3 is 16 amino acids. CDR1 is LNHDA, CDR2 SQIVND, per germline (reference sequence). The DNA of the CDR3 is TGTGCCAGTAGTACCCTGCCGACAGGGGGAAGCACTGAAGCTTTCTTT. This codes for CASSTLPTGGSTEAFF.

With regard to this clonotype: One end of the junction does not line up with germline, which may come from a read error. The chain links TRBV7-3 to TRBJ1-2, with 10 bases aligning to TRBD1. This CDR3 has 16 residues. CDR1 SGHTA and CDR2 FQGTGA come from the germline V gene. The CDR3 protein is CVSSLAPAGQGYGYTF. The CDR3, as DNA: TGTGTCAGCAGCTTAGCTCCCGCGGGACAGGGGTATGGCTACACCTTC.

The rearrangement uses TRBV12-3 or TRBV12-4 and TRBJ2-7; 9 bases fit TRBD1. Trimming removed 5 bases from V and 4 bases from J; junction bases left unmatched: 6. The CDR3 is 14 amino acids. The CDR3 here is CASSPEDRGYEQYF. The CDR3 nucleotides are TGTGCCAGCAGTCCCGAGGACAGGGGTTACGAGCAGTACTTC.

This clonotype showed up just a few times. The rearrangement joins TRBV6-2 or TRBV6-3 to TRBJ2-7; weak D call: TRBD1 (6 bases). V lost 5 bases, J lost 3 bases, and 11 bases lay in between. There are 13 residues in the CDR3. Germline CDR1 is MNHEY and CDR2 is SVGEGT. In nucleotides, the CDR3 is TGTGCCAGCAGTCCCGACAGGTTCTACGAGCAGTACGTC. Residues: CASSPDRFYEQYV.

This clonotype was found once. The genes are TRBV3-1 and TRBJ2-1, with D hard to call. The V gene lost 6 bases and the J gene lost 0 bases, with 12 bases spanning the gap. This CDR3 is 15 amino acids long. Per germline, CDR1 LGHDT and CDR2 YNNKEL (reference sequence). The CDR3 DNA is TGTGCCAGCAGACCTGACACGAGCTCCTACAATGAGCAGTTCTTC. Translating it yields CASRPDTSSYNEQFF.

V usage is TRBV6-6 and J usage is TRBJ2-5, with 9 bases that match TRBD1. The germline CDR1 and CDR2 sequences are MNHNY and SVGAGI (reference sequence). The CDR3 has 15 amino acids. The V and J ends lost 6 bases and 2 bases, in that order; junction bases with no gene match: 7. The CDR3 nucleotides are TGTGCCAGCAGAATACAGGGGGCGCCTCAAGAGACCCAGTACTTC. Its protein is CASRIQGAPQETQYF.